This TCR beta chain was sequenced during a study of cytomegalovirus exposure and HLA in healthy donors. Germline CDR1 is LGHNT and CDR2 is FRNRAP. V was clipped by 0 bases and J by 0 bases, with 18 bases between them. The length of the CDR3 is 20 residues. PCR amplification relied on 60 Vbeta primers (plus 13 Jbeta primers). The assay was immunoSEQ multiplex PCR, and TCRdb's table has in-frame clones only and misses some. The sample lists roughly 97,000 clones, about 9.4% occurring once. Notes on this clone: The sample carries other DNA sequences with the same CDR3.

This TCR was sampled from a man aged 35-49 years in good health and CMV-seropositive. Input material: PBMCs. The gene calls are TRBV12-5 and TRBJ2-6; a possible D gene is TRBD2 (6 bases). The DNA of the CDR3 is TGTGCTAGTGGTTTGGTAGGGTTACGGGACTCCGTCTCTGGGGCCAACGTCCTGACTTTC. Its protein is CASGLVGLRDSVSGANVLTF.